These 24 T cell receptor beta chains share one sample of origin, sequenced in a study of shared clonotypes between healthy human individuals. Sequenced by immunoSEQ multiplex PCR; TCRdb stores in-frame clones only, minus some. The sample shows hundreds of thousands of clones, 76% of them seen only once. Sequenced material: PBMCs. The receptor source for this set is a middle-aged woman in good health. Some clones in this sample may be carry-over from other donors' samples.

V and J are TRBV28 and TRBJ2-5; D gene unclear. V gave up 6 bases and J gave up 9 bases, with 17 bases separating them. There are 13 residues in the CDR3. Looked up from germline, CDR1 is MDHEN and CDR2 is SYDVKM. CDR3: CASSGPTRWAQYF. CDR3 DNA sequence: TGTGCCAGCAGCGGGCCTACAAGGTGGGCCCAGTACTTC.

J is TRBJ2-1 and V is TRBV18; D is possibly TRBD1 (6 bases). V lost 3 bases to trimming and J lost 9 bases, with 21 bases between them. Germline V gene lookup returns CDR1 KGHSH and CDR2 LQKENI. The CDR3 is made up of 16 amino acids. CDR3 residues: CASSPRGDRQTVEQFF. The CDR3 DNA reads as TGTGCCAGCTCACCCCGGGGAGACAGGCAAACCGTTGAGCAGTTCTTC.

The V gene is TRBV14, the J gene TRBJ2-1, with D uncertain. Trimming removed 3 bases from V and 9 bases from J, with 9 bases in between. The germline V gene encodes CDR1 SGHDN and CDR2 FVKESK. The CDR3 has 12 amino acids. The CDR3 DNA sequence: TGTGCCAGCAGCCACCTGGTTCGTGAGCAGTTCTTC. It yields the protein CASSHLVREQFF.

The CDR3 DNA sequence: TGTGCCACCAGCAGAGATAATCGGGAAGGTGGCTACACCTTC. It is translated as CATSRDNREGGYTF. The chain links TRBV15 to TRBJ1-2; no reliable D call. With 0 bases removed from V and 7 bases from J, the gap between germline ends came to 12 bases. CDR1 and CDR2 from the germline V gene are LNHNV and YYDKDF (reference sequence). The CDR3 is made up of 14 amino acids.

This rearrangement joins TRBV5-1 to TRBJ1-2; D might be TRBD1 (6 bases). V lost 1 base to trimming and J lost 7 bases, with 11 bases between them. The CDR3 totals 13 residues. Germline V CDR1 and CDR2: SGHRS, YFSETQ. For the CDR3, the DNA is TGCGCCAGCAGCTTGTCGGGGGCCGGTGGCTACACCTTC. Protein sequence: CASSLSGAGGYTF.

This clone was counted a few times. This rearrangement joins TRBV30 to TRBJ2-1; 13 nucleotides line up with TRBD2. Germline V lookup: CDR1 GTSNPN, CDR2 SVGIG (reference sequence). There are 15 residues in the CDR3. J gave up 7 bases and V 3 bases, and 6 bases lay outside the gene matches. CDR3 loop: CAWRAGLAGKNEQFF. The CDR3 DNA reads TGTGCCTGGAGGGCGGGACTAGCGGGGAAGAATGAGCAGTTCTTC.

The chain employs TRBV28 and TRBJ2-4, with 10 nucleotides matching TRBD1. Looked up from germline, CDR1 is MDHEN and CDR2 is SYDVKM. The CDR3 length is 14 residues. V gave up 8 bases and J gave up 10 bases; unmatched junction bases: 11. The CDR3: CASGSRDRGMIQYF. CDR3 in DNA: TGTGCCAGCGGGAGCCGGGACAGGGGAATGATTCAGTACTTC. Drawing the rest from reference TRBV28 and TRBJ2-4, the complete variable domain is DVKVTQSSRYLVKRTGEKVFLECVQDMDHENMFWYRQDPGLGLRLIYFSYDVKMKEKGDIPEGYSVSREKKERFSLILESASTNQTSMYLCASGSRDRGMIQYFGAGTRLSVL.

V is TRBV10-1 and J is TRBJ2-1, with 7 bases matching TRBD2. The germline V gene encodes CDR1 WNHNN and CDR2 SYGVQD (reference sequence). The CDR3 contains 15 residues. Trimming removed 3 bases from V and 6 bases from J; junction bases left unmatched: 8. The CDR3 reads CASSEQAGSVNEQFF. The CDR3 DNA is TGCGCCAGCAGTGAACAAGCGGGGAGCGTCAATGAGCAGTTCTTC.

This chain links TRBV7-2 with TRBJ2-5; D gene unclear. Trimming removed 5 bases from V and 0 bases from J, with 7 bases in between. CDR3 length equals 13 residues. CDR1 SGHTA and CDR2 FQGNSA come from the germline V gene. The CDR3 DNA follows: TGTGCCAGCAGCCCTACGTACCAAGAGACCCAGTACTTC. As protein: CASSPTYQETQYF.

This clone was recorded a few times. This chain uses TRBV25-1 with TRBJ2-5; D call uncertain. Deletions cut 3 bases from V and 5 bases from J, with 7 bases between. There are 12 residues in the CDR3. Germline CDR1 MGHDK, CDR2 SYGVNS. The CDR3 here is CASSEPGETQYF. DNA of the CDR3: TGTGCCAGCAGTGAGCCCGGGGAGACCCAGTACTTC.

The chain joins TRBV29-1 to TRBJ2-2, with D unresolved. There are 13 residues in the CDR3. V shed 4 bases and J shed 1 base, with 7 bases lying between them. Germline V gene lookup returns CDR1 SQVTM and CDR2 ANQGSEA. The DNA for the CDR3 is TGCAGCGTTGGTCGTCGGAACACCGGGGAGCTGTTTTTT. Translated: CSVGRRNTGELFF.

As for this clone: It is likely a read error: a sequence one base away is far more abundant. The chain couples TRBV28 to TRBJ2-7; perhaps D is TRBD1 or TRBD2 (5 bases each). This CDR3 region has 14 residues. Between the trimmed V and J ends, which lost 5 bases and 6 bases, there was a span of 17 bases. Germline V gives CDR1 MDHEN, CDR2 SYDVKM. CDR3 residues: CASSPLSGACEQYF. The CDR3 DNA reads as TGTGCCAGCAGTCCCTTGTCCGGGGCCTGCGAGCAGTACTTC.

J is TRBJ2-1 and V is TRBV7-9; 9 bases align to TRBD1. Germline V gives CDR1 SEHNR, CDR2 FQNEAQ (reference sequence). The V and J ends lost 5 bases and 10 bases, in that order; junction bases with no gene match: 12. The CDR3 totals 15 residues. CDR3 DNA sequence: TGTGCCAGCAGCATAGACAGGGGGAAAAGCCAGGAGCAGTTCTTC. It encodes CASSIDRGKSQEQFF.

This sequence joins TRBV6-1 and TRBJ1-1; 8 nucleotides agree with TRBD1. Looked up from germline, CDR1 is MNHNS and CDR2 is SASEGT. This CDR3 has 14 residues. V was clipped by 6 bases and J by 4 bases; unmatched bases: 7. The CDR3 DNA reads as TGTGCCAGCAGACCACAGGGGGTGGGCACTGAAGCTTTCTTT. Amino acids: CASRPQGVGTEAFF.

The chain employs TRBV28 and TRBJ2-7; D is unclear. V was pared by 4 bases and J by 4 bases, with 11 bases between. Germline V CDR1 and CDR2: MDHEN, SYDVKM. The CDR3 covers 13 residues. This chain's CDR3 is CASSYRFAYEQYF. Here the CDR3 DNA reads TGTGCCAGCAGTTATAGGTTCGCGTACGAGCAGTACTTC.

The gene calls are TRBV14 and TRBJ2-7; the D gene is possibly TRBD2 (6 bases). Germline V lookup: CDR1 SGHDN, CDR2 FVKESK. The CDR3 runs 13 residues. V lost 4 bases to trimming and J lost 4 bases, with 11 bases between them. CDR3 loop: CASSRDLGYEQYF. The DNA of the CDR3 is TGTGCCAGCAGCCGGGACTTAGGATACGAGCAGTACTTC.

CDR3 loop: CASSWGLAGGSYNEQFF. DNA of the CDR3: TGCGCCAGCAGCTGGGGACTAGCGGGAGGTTCCTACAATGAGCAGTTCTTC. This chain joins TRBV5-1 and TRBJ2-1; 15 nucleotides align to TRBD2. Germline V gene data show CDR1 as SGHRS and CDR2 as YFSETQ. The junction had 2 bases not matched to a gene; V was cut back by 3 bases and J by 1 base. This CDR3 is 17 amino acids long.

The chain links TRBV7-2 to TRBJ2-7, with D unresolved. The germline V gene encodes CDR1 SGHTA and CDR2 FQGNSA. The CDR3 runs 13 residues. The ends were cut back, 1 base at V and 4 bases at J, with 8 bases in the middle. CDR3 in amino acids: CASSLGLLYEQYF. The CDR3 nucleotides read TGTGCCAGCAGCTTAGGTCTTTTGTACGAGCAGTACTTC. Based on the CDR3 plus reference TRBV7-2 and TRBJ2-7, the full variable domain is GAGVSQSPSNKVTEKGKDVELRCDPISGHTALYWYRQSLGQGLEFLIYFQGNSAPDKSGLPSDRFSAERTGGSVSTLTIQRTQQEDSAVYLCASSLGLLYEQYFGPGTRLTVT.

This chain joins TRBV11-2 and TRBJ2-5, with 8 positions matching TRBD1. The trim removed 5 bases at V and 5 bases at J, leaving 7 bases unmatched. Germline-derived CDR1 and CDR2 are SGHAT and FQNNGV. The CDR3 has 14 residues. CDR3 protein: CASSAQTGDETQYF. As DNA, the CDR3 is TGTGCCAGCAGCGCCCAGACAGGGGACGAGACCCAGTACTTC.

The rearrangement joins TRBV6-6 to TRBJ2-7; TRBD2 is a possible D gene (6 bases). Trimming removed 2 bases at V and 12 bases at J, with 17 bases between. This CDR3 is 13 amino acids long. Germline lookup yields CDR1 MNHNY and CDR2 SVGAGI (reference sequence). CDR3: CASSYPGDWPGYF. The CDR3 DNA is TGTGCCAGCAGTTACCCGGGGGATTGGCCCGGGTACTTC.

The chain combines TRBV2 with TRBJ1-2, with D hard to call. The CDR3 covers 12 residues. Trimming left V 6 bases short and J 1 base short, with 6 bases between. Germline CDR1 reads SNHLY; CDR2 reads FYNNEI. CDR3 DNA sequence: TGTGCCAGCAGCCAGCTTAACTATGGCTACACCTTC. It specifies CASSQLNYGYTF.

J is TRBJ2-5 and V is TRBV27; 14 bases are shared with TRBD2. Germline lookup yields CDR1 MNHEY and CDR2 SMNVEV (reference sequence). The CDR3 has 18 amino acids. With 5 bases clipped from V and 0 bases from J, the junction kept 8 bases outside the gene matches. The CDR3 sequence: CASSHGTSGRGDQETQYF. The CDR3 coding sequence is TGTGCCAGCAGTCACGGGACTAGCGGGAGAGGTGACCAAGAGACCCAGTACTTC.

The rearrangement joins TRBV5-4 to TRBJ1-1; D gene unclear. This CDR3 comprises 14 residues. The germline CDR1 and CDR2 sequences are SGHNT and YYREEE (reference sequence). V dropped 4 bases and J dropped 2 bases, with 12 bases sitting between them. CDR3 residues: CASSDARTNTEAFF. The CDR3 DNA sequence: TGTGCCAGCAGCGACGCCAGAACCAACACTGAAGCTTTCTTT.

V usage is TRBV6-6 and J usage is TRBJ2-3, with 10 bases identical to TRBD2. The CDR3 loop spans 15 amino acids. V trimming: 5 bases; J trimming: 6 bases; junction bases outside the gene matches: 8. The V gene's germline CDR1 is MNHNY and CDR2 SVGAGI (reference sequence). The CDR3 DNA follows: TGTGCCAGCAGTAGTTCTAGCGGGAGTACGGATACGCAGTATTTT. Amino acid sequence: CASSSSSGSTDTQYF.